This T cell receptor beta chain is drawn from a study of beta chain features in type 1 diabetes. About this clone: Its antigen is not known.

General study results and limits: When Type 1 diabetes patients were examined, their TCRB CDR3s proved moderately but significantly shorter in all four CD4+ subsets.

V dropped 2 bases and J dropped 1; count of bases not matched to a gene: 2. The CDR3 runs to 15 residues. The V gene's germline CDR1 is KGHSH and CDR2 LQKENI. It was one heparinised blood draw, averaging around 100 mL, that each donor gave. The sequenced template was cDNA made from the entire isolated RNA. TCRdb's copy holds only in-frame clones and misses some; the assay was immunoSEQ multiplex PCR. The sample carries approximately 200,000 clones, around 9.6% recorded once. The chain recombines TRBV18 with TRBJ1-3; 7 bases match TRBD1. The TCR comes from a woman aged 18-30 years in good health. The sequencing sample was made of naive CD4+ T cells from blood. The CDR3 DNA reads TGTGCCAGCTCACCAGCGGACAGGTCTGGAAACACCATATATTTT. Its protein is CASSPADRSGNTIYF.